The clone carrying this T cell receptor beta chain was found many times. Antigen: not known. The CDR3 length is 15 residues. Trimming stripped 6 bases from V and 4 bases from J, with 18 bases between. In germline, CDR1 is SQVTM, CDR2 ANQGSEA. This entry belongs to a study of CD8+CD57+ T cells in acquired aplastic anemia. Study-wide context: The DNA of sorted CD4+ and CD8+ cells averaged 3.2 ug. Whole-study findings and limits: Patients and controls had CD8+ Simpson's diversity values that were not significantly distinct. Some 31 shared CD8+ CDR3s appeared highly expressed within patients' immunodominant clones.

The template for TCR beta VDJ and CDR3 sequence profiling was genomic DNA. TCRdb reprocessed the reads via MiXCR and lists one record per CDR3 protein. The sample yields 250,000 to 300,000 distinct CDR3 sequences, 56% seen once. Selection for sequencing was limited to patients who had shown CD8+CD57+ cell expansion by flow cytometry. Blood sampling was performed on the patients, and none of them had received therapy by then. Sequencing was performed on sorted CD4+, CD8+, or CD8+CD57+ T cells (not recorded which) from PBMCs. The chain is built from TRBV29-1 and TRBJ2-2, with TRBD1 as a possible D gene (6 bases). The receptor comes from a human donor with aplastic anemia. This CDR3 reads CSVQPGQASTGELFF. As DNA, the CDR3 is TGCAGCGTGCAACCGGGACAAGCAAGCACCGGGGAGCTGTTTTTT.